These T cell receptor beta chains were read from a single sample in a study of patients and donors after allogeneic stem cell transplantation. TCRdb reanalysed the RT-PCR reads using MiXCR and keeps one entry per CDR3 protein. The data contain under 200,000 distinct CDR3 sequences, approximately 28% of them singletons. The sample taken for sequencing was blood, either unsorted or a sorted T cell fraction (not recorded which). The source is a human donor who was either an allogeneic HSCT recipient or a stem cell or donor lymphocyte infusion donor (not recorded which). It is not recorded whose cells these are; they may come from a transplant donor. Both conserved end residues are part of each CDR3. Fields, in order: D gene, CDR3 length, J gene, clone size, V gene, CDR3 protein, CDR3 DNA. The D gene is left open where the match is weak. A clone size is listed for some rows: how often the clone was seen (once, few, many), or a class if it is expanded.

d_gene: .
len: 14
j_gene: TRBJ2-5
abundance: .
v_gene: TRBV12-3/TRBV12-4
CDR3aa: CASSLINLQETQYF
CDR3nt: TGTGCCAGCAGTTTAATTAACCTCCAAGAGACCCAGTACTTC

d_gene: .
len: 14
j_gene: TRBJ2-7
abundance: few
v_gene: TRBV21-1
CDR3aa: CASSLSGSWYEQYF
CDR3nt: TGTGCCAGCAGCCTAAGCGGGAGTTGGTACGAGCAGTACTTC

d_gene: .
len: 14
j_gene: TRBJ1-5
abundance: .
v_gene: TRBV25-1
CDR3aa: CASQDWEQGQPQHF
CDR3nt: TGTGCCAGCCAGGACTGGGAACAAGGTCAGCCCCAGCATTTT

d_gene: .
len: 14
j_gene: TRBJ2-1
abundance: few
v_gene: TRBV7-9
CDR3aa: CASSLFDTSNEQFF
CDR3nt: TGTGCCAGCAGCTTATTCGATACGAGCAATGAGCAGTTCTTC

d_gene: .
len: 10
j_gene: TRBJ1-1
abundance: .
v_gene: TRBV20-1
CDR3aa: CSARDGEAFF
CDR3nt: TGCAGTGCCCGGGACGGAGAAGCTTTCTTT

d_gene: .
len: 13
j_gene: TRBJ1-1
abundance: .
v_gene: TRBV5-1
CDR3aa: CASRRQANTEAFF
CDR3nt: TGCGCCAGCAGACGACAGGCAAACACTGAAGCTTTCTTT

d_gene: .
len: 13
j_gene: TRBJ2-1
abundance: .
v_gene: TRBV10-3
CDR3aa: CAISPKPLDEQFF
CDR3nt: TGTGCCATCAGCCCTAAGCCCCTAGACGAACAGTTCTTC

d_gene: .
len: 16
j_gene: TRBJ1-5
abundance: many
v_gene: TRBV24-1
CDR3aa: CATSDLPRGSNQPQHF
CDR3nt: TGTGCCACCAGTGATTTGCCACGCGGCAGCAATCAGCCCCAGCATTTT

d_gene: TRBD2
len: 14
j_gene: TRBJ2-1
abundance: few
v_gene: TRBV2
CDR3aa: CASRRLAGDNEQFF
CDR3nt: TGTGCCAGCAGACGACTAGCGGGGGACAATGAGCAGTTCTTC

d_gene: TRBD1
len: 14
j_gene: TRBJ2-3
abundance: .
v_gene: TRBV29-1
CDR3aa: CSVEGDREADTQYF
CDR3nt: TGCAGCGTTGAGGGGGACAGGGAGGCAGATACGCAGTATTTT

d_gene: TRBD1
len: 16
j_gene: TRBJ2-7
abundance: .
v_gene: TRBV6-5
CDR3aa: CASSFHLDRGQDEQYF
CDR3nt: TGTGCCAGCAGTTTCCATTTAGACAGGGGACAAGACGAGCAGTACTTC

d_gene: .
len: 13
j_gene: TRBJ2-2
abundance: .
v_gene: TRBV11-3
CDR3aa: CASSSWRAGELFF
CDR3nt: TGTGCCAGCAGCTCCTGGAGGGCGGGGGAGCTGTTTTTT

d_gene: .
len: 10
j_gene: TRBJ2-1
abundance: .
v_gene: TRBV30
CDR3aa: CAWSAVQQFF
CDR3nt: TGTGCCTGGAGTGCGGTCCAGCAGTTCTTC

d_gene: TRBD1
len: 14
j_gene: TRBJ1-4
abundance: few
v_gene: TRBV20-1
CDR3aa: CSASTGGRNEKLFF
CDR3nt: TGCAGTGCTTCCACAGGGGGCCGGAATGAAAAACTGTTTTTT

d_gene: TRBD1
len: 13
j_gene: TRBJ2-1
abundance: .
v_gene: TRBV20-1
CDR3aa: CSARTGDYNEQFF
CDR3nt: TGCAGTGCGAGGACAGGGGACTACAATGAGCAGTTCTTC

d_gene: .
len: 12
j_gene: TRBJ2-3
abundance: .
v_gene: TRBV29-1
CDR3aa: CSVSRGTDTQYF
CDR3nt: TGCAGCGTTAGTCGGGGCACAGATACGCAGTATTTT

d_gene: .
len: 16
j_gene: TRBJ1-3
abundance: few
v_gene: TRBV14
CDR3aa: CASSQDQEYSGNTIYF
CDR3nt: TGTGCCAGCAGCCAAGATCAGGAATACTCTGGAAACACCATATATTTT

d_gene: TRBD1
len: 15
j_gene: TRBJ2-1
abundance: .
v_gene: TRBV7-7
CDR3aa: CASSLRQGGYNEQFF
CDR3nt: TGTGCTAGCAGCCTCAGACAGGGGGGGTACAATGAGCAGTTCTTC

d_gene: .
len: 15
j_gene: TRBJ1-1
abundance: .
v_gene: TRBV4-1
CDR3aa: CASSPGAGWNTEAFF
CDR3nt: TGCGCCAGCAGCCCTGGGGCAGGGTGGAACACTGAAGCTTTCTTT

d_gene: .
len: 14
j_gene: TRBJ1-5
abundance: few
v_gene: TRBV20-1
CDR3aa: CSARDTSRVKPQHF
CDR3nt: TGCAGTGCTAGAGATACTAGCAGGGTGAAGCCCCAGCATTTT

d_gene: .
len: 13
j_gene: TRBJ2-3
abundance: .
v_gene: TRBV6-2/TRBV6-3
CDR3aa: CASCRSSTDTQYF
CDR3nt: TGTGCCAGCTGCCGTTCTAGCACAGATACGCAGTATTTT

d_gene: .
len: 15
j_gene: TRBJ1-2
abundance: few
v_gene: TRBV2
CDR3aa: CASSVSNNALGGYTF
CDR3nt: TGTGCCAGCAGTGTTTCGAACAACGCCTTGGGGGGCTACACCTTC

d_gene: TRBD2
len: 17
j_gene: TRBJ2-2
abundance: .
v_gene: TRBV4-2
CDR3aa: CASSQVQAGGLAGELFF
CDR3nt: TGTGCCAGCAGCCAAGTGCAAGCGGGAGGACTCGCCGGGGAGCTGTTTTTT

d_gene: TRBD1
len: 14
j_gene: TRBJ2-7
abundance: .
v_gene: TRBV27
CDR3aa: CASRPGQGSYEQYF
CDR3nt: TGTGCCAGCAGGCCGGGACAGGGTTCCTACGAGCAGTACTTC

d_gene: .
len: 15
j_gene: TRBJ2-7
abundance: few
v_gene: TRBV9
CDR3aa: CASSVAGYSSYEQYF
CDR3nt: TGTGCCAGCAGCGTAGCTGGCTATAGCTCCTACGAGCAGTACTTC

d_gene: .
len: 14
j_gene: TRBJ1-3
abundance: few
v_gene: TRBV18
CDR3aa: CASSAGTLRNTIYF
CDR3nt: TGTGCCAGCTCGGCCGGGACATTGCGGAACACCATATATTTT

d_gene: .
len: 16
j_gene: TRBJ1-3
abundance: many
v_gene: TRBV5-1
CDR3aa: CASSLERGGSGNTIYF
CDR3nt: TGCGCCAGCAGCTTGGAAAGGGGAGGATCTGGAAACACCATATATTTT

d_gene: .
len: 13
j_gene: TRBJ2-1
abundance: few
v_gene: TRBV20-1
CDR3aa: CSAQHGTTNEQFF
CDR3nt: TGCAGTGCCCAACACGGGACGACCAATGAGCAGTTCTTC

d_gene: TRBD1
len: 14
j_gene: TRBJ1-1
abundance: .
v_gene: TRBV6-2/TRBV6-3
CDR3aa: CASKEAGGGTEAFF
CDR3nt: TGTGCCAGCAAGGAGGCAGGGGGAGGCACTGAAGCTTTCTTT

d_gene: .
len: 13
j_gene: TRBJ2-2
abundance: .
v_gene: TRBV5-1
CDR3aa: CASTDRDTGELFF
CDR3nt: TGCGCCAGCACCGATAGAGACACCGGGGAGCTGTTTTTT

d_gene: TRBD2
len: 15
j_gene: TRBJ2-7
abundance: .
v_gene: TRBV6-6
CDR3aa: CASSYLGLAQGEQYF
CDR3nt: TGTGCCAGCAGTTACTTGGGACTAGCCCAGGGCGAGCAGTACTTC

d_gene: TRBD1
len: 15
j_gene: TRBJ1-1
abundance: many
v_gene: TRBV6-5
CDR3aa: CASTLHRGLDTEAFF
CDR3nt: TGTGCCAGCACCCTACACAGGGGGTTGGACACTGAAGCTTTCTTT

d_gene: .
len: 15
j_gene: TRBJ1-2
abundance: many
v_gene: TRBV5-1
CDR3aa: CASSLKRPSNYGYTF
CDR3nt: TGCGCCAGCAGCTTGAAAAGACCTTCTAACTATGGCTACACCTTC

d_gene: .
len: 13
j_gene: TRBJ2-7
abundance: .
v_gene: TRBV2
CDR3aa: CASSEEGDYEQYF
CDR3nt: TGTGCCAGCAGTGAAGAAGGGGACTACGAGCAGTACTTC

d_gene: TRBD2
len: 13
j_gene: TRBJ2-7
abundance: .
v_gene: TRBV20-1
CDR3aa: CSAGTSGLYEQYF
CDR3nt: TGCAGTGCTGGGACTAGCGGTCTCTACGAGCAGTACTTC

d_gene: TRBD2
len: 15
j_gene: TRBJ2-1
abundance: .
v_gene: TRBV11-2
CDR3aa: CASSPAGGPFYEQFF
CDR3nt: TGTGCCAGCAGCCCAGCGGGAGGGCCTTTCTATGAGCAGTTCTTC

d_gene: .
len: 14
j_gene: TRBJ2-2
abundance: few
v_gene: TRBV4-3
CDR3aa: CASSQGTLPGELFF
CDR3nt: TGCGCCAGCAGCCAAGGGACTCTCCCCGGGGAGCTGTTTTTT

d_gene: .
len: 15
j_gene: TRBJ1-5
abundance: many
v_gene: TRBV7-2
CDR3aa: CASSLGTAFNQPQHF
CDR3nt: TGTGCCAGCAGCTTAGGGACGGCTTTCAATCAGCCCCAGCATTTT

d_gene: .
len: 13
j_gene: TRBJ1-5
abundance: .
v_gene: TRBV20-1
CDR3aa: CSVMGTSNQPQHF
CDR3nt: TGCAGTGTGATGGGAACTAGCAATCAGCCCCAGCATTTT

d_gene: TRBD2
len: 19
j_gene: TRBJ2-1
abundance: few
v_gene: TRBV6-5
CDR3aa: CASSYSRLAGRGGYNEQFF
CDR3nt: TGTGCCAGCAGTTACTCGAGGCTAGCGGGGAGAGGGGGCTACAATGAGCAGTTCTTC

d_gene: .
len: 16
j_gene: TRBJ2-7
abundance: .
v_gene: TRBV12-3/TRBV12-4
CDR3aa: CASSLVLSGVGYEQYF
CDR3nt: TGTGCCAGCAGTTTAGTCCTATCAGGGGTTGGCTACGAGCAGTACTTC